The next 27 T cell receptor beta chains were all read from a single sample in a study of blood T cell repertoires in COVID-19. Clones were read by immunoSEQ multiplex PCR, and TCRdb kept only the in-frame ones, dropping some. The table records about 150,000 clones, over 90% of them present only once. Sequenced: peripheral blood. The receptors were gathered from a man in his fifties with acute or convalescent COVID-19.

V and J are TRBV6-5 and TRBJ2-7, with TRBD2 matching over 12 bases. Germline V gene lookup returns CDR1 MNHEY and CDR2 SVGAGI. J gave up 5 bases and V 0 bases, and 2 bases lay outside the gene matches. This CDR3 spans 15 amino acids. This CDR3 reads CASSYSLAGGNEQYF. CDR3 DNA: TGTGCCAGCAGTTACTCTCTAGCGGGAGGGAACGAGCAGTACTTC.

The V and J genes are TRBV9 and TRBJ2-3, with 7 bases that match TRBD2. This CDR3 is 16 amino acids long. V dropped 0 bases and J dropped 3; count of bases not matched to a gene: 7. Germline V gives CDR1 SGDLS, CDR2 YYNGEE. The CDR3 sequence is CASSVDLAVRTDTQYF. The CDR3 DNA reads as TGTGCCAGCAGCGTAGATCTAGCGGTAAGAACAGATACGCAGTATTTT.

This clone was recorded once. V is TRBV5-5 and J is TRBJ2-3; 8 bases map to TRBD1. CDR1 and CDR2 (germline): SGHKS, YYEKEE (reference sequence). Trimming took 4 bases from V and 6 from J; bases not matched to a gene: 10. This CDR3 has 15 amino acids. CDR3 in DNA: TGTGCCAGCAGCCGGTGGACAGGGTTCCCGGATACGCAGTATTTT. Translating gives CASSRWTGFPDTQYF.

The chain links TRBV27 to TRBJ1-1, with D hard to call. Trimming took off 5 bases at V and 4 bases at J, with 20 bases between the two ends. This CDR3 has 16 residues. CDR1 is MNHEY and CDR2 is SMNVEV in the germline V gene (reference sequence). The CDR3 region is CASSTRGRAVITEAFF. The CDR3 DNA reads TGTGCCAGCAGTACTCGGGGTAGGGCAGTTATCACTGAAGCTTTCTTT.

V usage is TRBV11-2 and J usage is TRBJ2-1; 7 bases match TRBD1. In germline, CDR1 is SGHAT, CDR2 FQNNGV. The CDR3 is 14 amino acids. With V trimmed by 3 bases and J by 2 bases, 1 base remained unmatched. DNA of the CDR3: TGTGCCAGCAGCTTGGGGACAGCCTACAATGAGCAGTTCTTC. As protein: CASSLGTAYNEQFF.

This clone was detected only a few times. The V and J genes are TRBV28 and TRBJ1-1; possible D gene TRBD1, 6 bases. CDR3 length: 13 amino acids. The V and J ends lost 6 bases and 8 bases respectively, with 16 bases between them. In germline, CDR1 is MDHEN, CDR2 SYDVKM. CDR3 sequence (DNA): TGTGCCAGCAGCCTGGGGGCATCTGCCGAAGCTTTCTTT. Translating gives CASSLGASAEAFF.

The chain couples TRBV29-1 to TRBJ1-5; D possibly corresponds to TRBD1 (5 bases). CDR3 size: 12 residues. The germline V gene encodes CDR1 SQVTM and CDR2 ANQGSEA. The germline V and J ends were trimmed by 4 bases and 4 bases, with 8 bases remaining between them. CDR3 sequence: CSVGGKNQPQHF. Here the CDR3 DNA reads TGCAGCGTTGGGGGCAAGAATCAGCCCCAGCATTTT.

The chain combines TRBV28 with TRBJ2-7; 8 bases map to TRBD2. CDR1 and CDR2 from the germline V gene are MDHEN and SYDVKM. V gave up 10 bases and J gave up 7 bases; unmatched junction bases: 9. The CDR3 sequence is 12 residues long. The CDR3, as DNA: TGTGCCACCCGGGGGGGGCGCTGGGAGCAGTACTTC. Translating it yields CATRGGRWEQYF. The whole variable domain, filled in from reference TRBV28 and TRBJ2-7, reads DVKVTQSSRYLVKRTGEKVFLECVQDMDHENMFWYRQDPGLGLRLIYFSYDVKMKEKGDIPEGYSVSREKKERFSLILESASTNQTSMYLCATRGGRWEQYFGPGTRLTVT.

The chain carries TRBV7-2 and TRBJ1-4; 7 bases are a match to TRBD1. J lost 2 bases, V lost 6 bases, and 3 bases had no gene match. This CDR3 contains 14 residues. CDR1 and CDR2 from the germline V gene are SGHTA and FQGNSA. Here the CDR3 reads CASRTQGTNEKLFF. The CDR3 nucleotides are TGTGCCAGCAGGACACAGGGGACTAATGAAAAACTGTTTTTT.

This sequence joins TRBV4-1 and TRBJ2-7, with D possibly matching TRBD2 (5 bases). The ends were cut back, 0 bases at V and 4 bases at J, with 13 bases in the middle. Germline values: CDR1 MGHRA, CDR2 YSYEKL. This CDR3 is built from 15 residues. DNA for the CDR3: TGCGCCAGCAGCCAAGAAGGTGATGGCGGGTACGAGCAGTACTTC. Encoded protein: CASSQEGDGGYEQYF.

The gene calls are TRBV5-6 and TRBJ1-2; TRBD1 matches 8 bases. The J segment lost 4 bases and the V segment lost 0 bases, leaving 8 bases of the junction unmatched. The CDR3 consists of 16 residues. Germline V gives CDR1 SGHDT, CDR2 YYEEEE. DNA of the CDR3: TGTGCCAGCAGCTTGGGCAGGGGGCATCCCAGCTATGGCTACACCTTC. Protein sequence: CASSLGRGHPSYGYTF.

The chain couples TRBV4-1 to TRBJ2-7; 7 positions agree with TRBD2. Per germline, CDR1 MGHRA and CDR2 YSYEKL. V shed 4 bases and J 2 bases; nucleotides not matched to a gene: 5. This CDR3 has 14 residues. CDR3 nucleotides: TGCGCCAGCAGCCCACGGACTAGTACCTACGAGCAGTACTTC. Translating it yields CASSPRTSTYEQYF.

V is TRBV5-1 and J is TRBJ2-3; D perhaps matches TRBD2 (6 bases). V was clipped by 0 bases and J by 0 bases, with 11 bases between them. Germline CDR1 and CDR2: SGHRS and YFSETQ. This CDR3 is 16 amino acids long. The CDR3 nucleotides read TGCGCCAGCAGCTTGGAACTGAGCGGGAGCACAGATACGCAGTATTTT. As protein: CASSLELSGSTDTQYF.

This clone appeared once. The rearrangement links TRBV9 to TRBJ1-4; D unresolved. There are 15 residues in the CDR3. Per germline, CDR1 SGDLS and CDR2 YYNGEE. The V and J ends lost 0 bases and 4 bases respectively, with 10 bases between them. The CDR3 DNA sequence: TGTGCCAGCAGCGTAGTTTCCGGGTTTAATGAAAAACTGTTTTTT. Amino acid sequence: CASSVVSGFNEKLFF.

V gene TRBV9 combines with J gene TRBJ2-2; 7 nucleotides agree with TRBD1. The length of the CDR3 is 17 residues. Germline V gives CDR1 SGDLS, CDR2 YYNGEE. Losses at the gene ends were 0 bases for V and 6 bases for J; bases not matched to a gene: 11. CDR3 amino acids: CASSVGFTGVRAGELFF. The CDR3 DNA sequence: TGTGCCAGCAGCGTAGGTTTCACAGGGGTAAGAGCCGGGGAGCTGTTTTTT.

The chain has TRBV29-1 and TRBJ2-3; D is perhaps TRBD2 (7 bases). Germline V gene sequence: CDR1 SQVTM, CDR2 ANQGSEA. This CDR3 has 15 amino acids. V was pared by 5 bases and J by 4 bases, with 19 bases between. The CDR3 here is CSVPPFFGGPDTQYF. CDR3 DNA sequence: TGCAGCGTTCCCCCATTCTTCGGGGGGCCAGATACGCAGTATTTT.

The V call is TRBV11-2, the J call TRBJ2-2; 7 nucleotides align to TRBD2. CDR3 size: 15 residues. Germline V gene sequence: CDR1 SGHAT, CDR2 FQNNGV. Trimming removed 5 bases from V and 0 bases from J; junction bases left unmatched: 3. The CDR3 region is CASSLRGANTGELFF. CDR3 coding DNA: TGTGCCAGCAGCCTTCGGGGGGCGAACACCGGGGAGCTGTTTTTT.

This clone appeared once. This sequence joins TRBV6-1 and TRBJ2-1; 8 bases agree with TRBD1. V dropped 1 base and J dropped 13; count of bases not matched to a gene: 9. The CDR3 sequence is 14 residues long. CDR1 and CDR2 (germline): MNHNS, SASEGT. CDR3 loop: CASSEGTGKSLQFF. The CDR3, as DNA: TGTGCCAGCAGTGAAGGGACAGGGAAGAGTTTACAGTTCTTC.

The V and J genes are TRBV6-5 and TRBJ2-1; a weak D match, TRBD2 (5 bases). Germline V gene sequence: CDR1 MNHEY, CDR2 SVGAGI. This CDR3 region has 15 residues. The V end was cut by 1 base, the J end by 5 bases, with 12 bases between. The CDR3 sequence: CASSYYAGNNNEQFF. CDR3 in DNA: TGTGCCAGCAGTTACTATGCCGGGAATAACAATGAGCAGTTCTTC.

The chain has TRBV7-3 and TRBJ2-1; 7 bases line up with TRBD2. With 3 bases clipped from V and 2 bases from J, the junction kept 1 base outside the gene matches. Germline loops: CDR1 SGHTA, CDR2 FQGTGA. The CDR3 spans 14 residues. CDR3 sequence reads: CASSFGTTYNEQFF. The CDR3 DNA sequence: TGTGCCAGCAGCTTCGGGACTACCTACAATGAGCAGTTCTTC.

The chain combines TRBV15 with TRBJ2-1, with D possibly TRBD2 on 5 matching bases. Germline-derived CDR1 and CDR2 are LNHNV and YYDKDF (reference sequence). The CDR3 covers 17 residues. Trimming took off 0 bases at V and 0 bases at J, with 12 bases between the two ends. The CDR3: CATSREVAGFSYNEQFF. The CDR3 bases are TGTGCCACCAGCAGAGAAGTGGCGGGCTTCTCCTACAATGAGCAGTTCTTC.

The gene calls are TRBV5-8 and TRBJ2-1; no reliable D call. The CDR3 contains 15 residues. V gave up 1 base and J gave up 0 bases, with 8 bases separating them. Germline V lookup: CDR1 SGHTS, CDR2 YDEGEE. The DNA of the CDR3 is TGTGCCAGCAGCTTGTGGCCTAGCTCCTACAATGAGCAGTTCTTC. It is translated as CASSLWPSSYNEQFF. Variable domain in full (rest from reference TRBV5-8 and TRBJ2-1): EAGVTQSPTHLIKTRGQQATLRCSPISGHTSVYWYQQALGLGLQFLLWYDEGEERNRGNFPPRFSGRQFPNYSSELNVNALELEDSALYLCASSLWPSSYNEQFFGPGTRLTVL.

The genes are TRBV6-1 and TRBJ1-5, with D unresolved. The CDR3 has 14 residues. V was clipped by 3 bases and J by 3 bases, with 9 bases between them. Germline V lookup: CDR1 MNHNS, CDR2 SASEGT. The CDR3 is CASSDRQLNQPQHF. CDR3 DNA: TGTGCCAGCAGTGACAGGCAGCTCAATCAGCCCCAGCATTTT.

There are a few counts of this clone. The chain uses TRBV30 and TRBJ1-3; the D is unclear. The germline V gene has CDR1 GTSNPN and CDR2 SVGIG (reference sequence). The ends were cut back, 5 bases at V and 0 bases at J, with 11 bases in the middle. The CDR3 length is 14 residues. The CDR3 DNA reads as TGTGCCTGGCGCCAGTTAAGCTCTGGAAACACCATATATTTT. Its translation: CAWRQLSSGNTIYF.

The V and J genes are TRBV29-1 and TRBJ2-1; D not resolved. The length of the CDR3 is 12 residues. The germline CDR1 and CDR2 sequences are SQVTM and ANQGSEA. The germline V and J ends were trimmed by 2 bases and 7 bases, with 9 bases remaining between them. In DNA, the CDR3 is TGCAGCGTTGAACGACCCGGGAATGAGCAGTTCTTC. Translating it yields CSVERPGNEQFF.

The chain couples TRBV6-5 to TRBJ2-7; 11 bases line up with TRBD2. CDR1 is MNHEY and CDR2 is SVGAGI in the germline V gene. The CDR3 spans 15 residues. With 6 bases clipped from V and 3 bases from J, the junction kept 7 bases outside the gene matches. The CDR3 reads CASREGLAEGYEQYF. In DNA form, the CDR3 reads TGTGCCAGCAGAGAGGGACTAGCGGAGGGCTACGAGCAGTACTTC.

The chain employs TRBV2 and TRBJ1-5; D unclear. CDR1 is SNHLY and CDR2 is FYNNEI in the germline V gene. Trimming removed 7 bases at V and 2 bases at J, with 9 bases between. The CDR3 runs to 13 residues. CDR3: CASNGERNQPQHF. In nucleotides, the CDR3 is TGTGCCAGCAACGGAGAGCGCAATCAGCCCCAGCATTTT.